This TCR beta chain was documented in a study of blood T cells in healthy people across ages. This clonotype was counted once. A second PCR of roughly 6 to 12 cycles used a sample-barcoded 5' primer and a J-beta primer mix. TCRdb recomputed calls from the 5' RACE reads with MiXCR, one row per CDR3 protein. The table lists 700,000 to 1,000,000 distinct CDR3 sequences, roughly 44% of them singletons. The CDR3 covers 15 residues. Germline-derived CDR1 and CDR2 are LNHDA and SQIVND (reference sequence). V lost 5 bases, J lost 1 base, and 15 bases lay in between. The chain carries TRBV19 and TRBJ2-7; TRBD1 might be the D (6 bases). The sample taken for sequencing was blood. This TCR came from a man in his sixties in good health. The CDR3 coding sequence is TGTGCCAGTAGTTCCGACAGGCTTCAGTCCTACGAGCAGTACTTC. This translates into CASSSDRLQSYEQYF.